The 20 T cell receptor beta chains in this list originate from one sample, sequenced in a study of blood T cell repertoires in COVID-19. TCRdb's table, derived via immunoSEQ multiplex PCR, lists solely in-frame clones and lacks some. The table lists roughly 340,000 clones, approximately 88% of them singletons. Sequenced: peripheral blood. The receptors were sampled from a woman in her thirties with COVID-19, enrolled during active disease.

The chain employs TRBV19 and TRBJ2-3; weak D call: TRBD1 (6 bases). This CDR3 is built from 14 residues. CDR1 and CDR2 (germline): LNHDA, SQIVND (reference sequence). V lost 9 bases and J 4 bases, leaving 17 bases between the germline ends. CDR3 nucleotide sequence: TGTGCCAGCGAGAGGGACATGTATTCAGATACGCAGTATTTT. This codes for CASERDMYSDTQYF.

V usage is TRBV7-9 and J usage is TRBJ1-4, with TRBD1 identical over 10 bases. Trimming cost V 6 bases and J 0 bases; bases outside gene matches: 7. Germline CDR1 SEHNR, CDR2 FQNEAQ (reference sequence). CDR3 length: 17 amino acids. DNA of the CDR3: TGTGCCAGCAGTCAAGCTGGGACAGGGGCAACTAATGAAAAACTGTTTTTT. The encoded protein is CASSQAGTGATNEKLFF.

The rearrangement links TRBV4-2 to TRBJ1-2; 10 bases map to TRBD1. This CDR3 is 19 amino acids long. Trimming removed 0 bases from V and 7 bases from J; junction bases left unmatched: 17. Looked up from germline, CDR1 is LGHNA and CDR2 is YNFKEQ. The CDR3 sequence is CASSQDQASPGQGFGGYTF. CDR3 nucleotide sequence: TGTGCCAGCAGCCAAGATCAGGCGTCTCCGGGACAGGGGTTCGGTGGCTACACCTTC.

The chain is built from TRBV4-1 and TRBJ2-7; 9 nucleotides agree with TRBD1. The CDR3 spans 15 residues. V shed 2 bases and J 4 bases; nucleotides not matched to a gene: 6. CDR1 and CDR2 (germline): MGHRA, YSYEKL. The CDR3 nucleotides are TGCGCCAGCAGCCAACCGGGACAGGGATTATACGAGCAGTACTTC. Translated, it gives CASSQPGQGLYEQYF.

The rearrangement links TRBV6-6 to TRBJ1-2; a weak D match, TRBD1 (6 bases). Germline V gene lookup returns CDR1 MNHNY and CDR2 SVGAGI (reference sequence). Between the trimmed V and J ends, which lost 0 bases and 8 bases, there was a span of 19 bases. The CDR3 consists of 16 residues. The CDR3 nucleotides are TGTGCCAGCAGTTACTCGAGGGCAGGGGTTCTCTCCGGCTACACCTTC. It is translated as CASSYSRAGVLSGYTF.

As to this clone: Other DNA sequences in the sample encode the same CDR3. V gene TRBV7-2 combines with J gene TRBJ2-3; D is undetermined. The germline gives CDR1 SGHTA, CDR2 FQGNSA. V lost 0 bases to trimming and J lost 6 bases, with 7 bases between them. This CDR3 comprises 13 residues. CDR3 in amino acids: CASSLARGDTQYF. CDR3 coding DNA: TGTGCCAGCAGCTTAGCGCGCGGCGATACGCAGTATTTT.

DNA of the CDR3: TGTGCCAGCAGCGGGCAGGGCAGTGAGCAGTTCTTC. This encodes CASSGQGSEQFF. J is TRBJ2-1 and V is TRBV9, with a tentative D call TRBD1 (5 bases). CDR1 is SGDLS and CDR2 is YYNGEE in the germline V gene. The length of the CDR3 is 12 residues. Trimming took 3 bases from V and 9 from J, leaving 10 bases between them. Full variable domain (missing parts from reference TRBV9 and TRBJ2-1): DSGVTQTPKHLITATGQRVTLRCSPRSGDLSVYWYQQSLDQGLQFLIQYYNGEERAKGNILERFSAQQFPDLHSELNLSSLELGDSALYFCASSGQGSEQFFGPGTRLTVL.

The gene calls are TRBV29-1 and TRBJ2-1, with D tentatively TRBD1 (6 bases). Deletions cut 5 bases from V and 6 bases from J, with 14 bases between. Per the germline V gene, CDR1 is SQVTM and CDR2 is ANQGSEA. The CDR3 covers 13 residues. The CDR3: CSVSGQGGNEQFF. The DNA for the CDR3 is TGCAGCGTTTCCGGCCAAGGGGGCAATGAGCAGTTCTTC.

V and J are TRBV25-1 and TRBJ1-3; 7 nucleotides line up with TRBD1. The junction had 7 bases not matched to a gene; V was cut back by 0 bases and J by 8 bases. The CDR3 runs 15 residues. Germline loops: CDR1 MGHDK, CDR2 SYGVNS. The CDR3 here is CASSEYRYRGDTIYF. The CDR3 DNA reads TGTGCCAGCAGTGAATATAGGTACAGGGGTGACACCATATATTTT.

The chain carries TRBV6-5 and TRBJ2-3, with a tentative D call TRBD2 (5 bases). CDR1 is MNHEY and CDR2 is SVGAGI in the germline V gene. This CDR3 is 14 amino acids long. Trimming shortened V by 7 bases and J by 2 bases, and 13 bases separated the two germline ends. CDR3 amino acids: CASTEPGFTDTQYF. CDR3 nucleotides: TGTGCCAGCACCGAACCGGGGTTCACAGATACGCAGTATTTT.

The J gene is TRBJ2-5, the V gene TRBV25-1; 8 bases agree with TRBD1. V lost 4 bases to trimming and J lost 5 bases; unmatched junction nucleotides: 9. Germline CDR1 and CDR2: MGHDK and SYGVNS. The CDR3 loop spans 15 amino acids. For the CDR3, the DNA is TGTGCCAGCAGTGCTCGACAGGGGATAGTGGAGACCCAGTACTTC. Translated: CASSARQGIVETQYF.

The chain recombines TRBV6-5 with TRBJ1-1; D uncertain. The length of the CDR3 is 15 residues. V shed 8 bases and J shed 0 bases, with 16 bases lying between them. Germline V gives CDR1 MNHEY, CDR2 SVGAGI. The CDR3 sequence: CASRVLRSMNTEAFF. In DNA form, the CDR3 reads TGTGCCAGCCGGGTACTGAGGAGCATGAACACTGAAGCTTTCTTT.

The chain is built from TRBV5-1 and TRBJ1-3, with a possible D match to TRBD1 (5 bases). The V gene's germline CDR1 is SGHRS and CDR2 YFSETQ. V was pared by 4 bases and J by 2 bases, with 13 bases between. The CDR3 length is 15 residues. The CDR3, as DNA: TGCGCCAGCAGCCCGTCCAGGGATGCTGGAAACACCATATATTTT. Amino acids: CASSPSRDAGNTIYF.

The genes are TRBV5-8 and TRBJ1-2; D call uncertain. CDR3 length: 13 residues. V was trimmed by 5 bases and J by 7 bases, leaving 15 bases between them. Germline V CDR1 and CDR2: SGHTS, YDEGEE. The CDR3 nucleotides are TGTGCCAGCAGGGGTACAGCCTCCTCTGGCTACACCTTC. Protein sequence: CASRGTASSGYTF.

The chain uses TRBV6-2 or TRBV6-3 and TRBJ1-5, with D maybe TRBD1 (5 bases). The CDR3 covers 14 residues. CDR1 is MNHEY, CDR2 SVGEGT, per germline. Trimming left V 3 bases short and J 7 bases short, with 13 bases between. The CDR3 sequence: CASSYLGRVQPQHF. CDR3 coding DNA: TGTGCCAGCAGTTATTTGGGCAGGGTCCAGCCCCAGCATTTT.

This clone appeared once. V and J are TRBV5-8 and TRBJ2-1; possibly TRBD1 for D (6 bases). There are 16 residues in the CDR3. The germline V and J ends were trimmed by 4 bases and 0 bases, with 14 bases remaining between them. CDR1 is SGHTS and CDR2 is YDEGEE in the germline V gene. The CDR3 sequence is CASSATGRSSYNEQFF. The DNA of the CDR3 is TGTGCCAGCAGCGCGACAGGCCGAAGCTCCTACAATGAGCAGTTCTTC.

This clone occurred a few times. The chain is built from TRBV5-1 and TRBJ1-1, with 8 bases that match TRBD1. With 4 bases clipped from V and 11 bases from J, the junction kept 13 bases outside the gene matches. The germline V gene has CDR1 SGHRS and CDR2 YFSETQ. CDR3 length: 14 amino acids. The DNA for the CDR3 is TGCGCCAGCAGCCCCCGAACCCTGACAGGGGAGGCTTTCTTT. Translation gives CASSPRTLTGEAFF. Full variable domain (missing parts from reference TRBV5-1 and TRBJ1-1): KAGVTQTPRYLIKTRGQQVTLSCSPISGHRSVSWYQQTPGQGLQFLFEYFSETQRNKGNFPGRFSGRQFSNSRSEMNVSTLELGDSALYLCASSPRTLTGEAFFGQGTRLTVV.

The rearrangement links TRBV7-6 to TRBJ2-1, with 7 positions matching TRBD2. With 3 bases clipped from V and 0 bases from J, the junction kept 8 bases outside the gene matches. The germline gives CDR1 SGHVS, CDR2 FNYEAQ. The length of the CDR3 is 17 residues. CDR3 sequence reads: CASSLGGSSISYNEQFF. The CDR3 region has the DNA TGTGCCAGCAGCTTGGGGGGGAGCTCTATCTCCTACAATGAGCAGTTCTTC. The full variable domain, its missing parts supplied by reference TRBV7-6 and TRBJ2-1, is GAGVSQSPRYKVTKRGQDVALRCDPISGHVSLYWYRQALGQGPEFLTYFNYEAQQDKSGLPNDRFSAERPEGSISTLTIQRTEQRDSAMYRCASSLGGSSISYNEQFFGPGTRLTVL.

The CDR3 sequence: CASARGDNEQFF. CDR3 coding DNA: TGTGCCAGCGCAAGGGGCGATAATGAGCAGTTCTTC. The rearrangement uses TRBV18 and TRBJ2-1, with D perhaps TRBD1 (5 bases). This CDR3 comprises 12 residues. Per germline, CDR1 KGHSH and CDR2 LQKENI. V was shortened by 8 bases and J by 7 bases, with 12 bases between the two germline ends.

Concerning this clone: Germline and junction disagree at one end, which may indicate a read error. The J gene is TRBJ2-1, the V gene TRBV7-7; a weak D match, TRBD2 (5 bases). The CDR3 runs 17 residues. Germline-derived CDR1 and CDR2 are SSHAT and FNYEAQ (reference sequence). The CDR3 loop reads CASSLTSGNIPNNEQFF. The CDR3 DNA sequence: TGTGCTAGCAGCTTAACGTCCGGGAATATCCCTAACAATGAGCAGTTCTTC.